One T cell receptor beta chain is described in this entry. A few counts support this clonotype. Its specific antigen is unknown. It has no much larger one-base neighbor in the sample; base qualities were not kept. The sample is drawn from a study of identical twins (dated by TCRdb to the mid-2010s). Looking at the study overall: TCR alpha and beta repertoires from monozygotic twins, unrelated adults of various ages and cord blood were deep-sequenced to test whether fetal clonotypes persist. To rule out contamination, replicate twin experiments were performed at different times with different library preparation protocols.

Receptor libraries were prepared by 5' RACE. The instrument was an Illumina HiSeq 2000. A universal primer binding site was added through template switching, and the final cDNA carried a unique molecular identifier so that TCR cDNA molecules could be counted accurately. Specific primers in the conserved constant-segment region were used to synthesize first-strand cDNA for the TCR alpha and beta chains. To control for contamination, every cDNA library carried two barcodes: a SMART-Mk sample barcode plus Illumina barcodes. TruSeq adapter sequences along with Illumina sample barcodes were introduced in two successive PCR steps. TCR alpha and beta cDNA libraries were sequenced on the Illumina HiSeq platform with custom primers. In the source study's methods: MiGEC processed the raw reads to extract unique molecular identifiers, while MiXCR was used to determine the CDR3 positions. For each individual, recombination models were inferred using an EM algorithm with the repgenHMM and IGoR tools. The analysis of shared clonotypes was done with the tcR package in R, with sharing normalized by the product of cloneset sizes. Out-of-frame nonproductive sequences were analyzed to study raw recombination free of thymic and clonal selection effects. TCRdb reprocessing: public reads trimmed at Q25 with fastp, clones called with MiXCR, in-frame beta chains kept. CDR3 protein sequences are deduplicated, and each keeps its most common genes and DNA. The V and J calls, along with clone size, are taken from TCRdb and not from the paper's own processing. The table for this sample lists approximately 620,000 distinct CDR3 sequences; 8.6% of them were counted only once. The ten largest clones represent approximately 0.89% of the sample.

Paper-wide results and their limitations: Because the same donors could not be followed over many years, the conclusions relied on cross-sectional statistical analysis. Compared with coincidental sharing between unrelated individuals, out-of-frame TCR alpha sequences shared between twins showed an excess of sequences with low generation probability. In monozygotic twins, recombination models systematically underestimated out-of-frame TCR alpha sharing, but the models matched the sharing seen between unrelated individuals. The excess sharing between twins in beta out-of-frame sequences was weaker because fewer shared sequences reduced the signal-to-noise ratio. Invariant T cells such as MAIT and iNKT could partly confound zero-insertion analyses, although diverse VJ usage argued against such confounding for most clonotypes. Abundant cord blood beta clonotypes carried fewer insertions; young adult naive repertoires showed a weaker similar trend, while memory repertoires showed none.

Only healthy Caucasian donors were included. Three pairs of female monozygotic twins, all aged about 18 to 29 years, were included in the twin cohort. The RNA used for TCR libraries was isolated from peripheral blood mononuclear cells. The CDR3 numbers 15 residues from cysteine through phenylalanine. Solely the CDR3 DNA is kept, with 45 bases framed from the first base. Trimming at the junction amounts to 5 bases on V and 0 bases on J, and the germline ends lie 13 bases apart. According to the germline V gene (reference sequence), CDR1 reads SEHNR and CDR2 reads FQNEAQ. This sample also appeared in a second study, on yellow fever vaccine responses in identical twins. As the second paper documents: According to the authors, the vaccine-induced T cell response in identical twins seemed to be partly convergent and partly specific to each individual. Focusing on identical twins, the study followed the T cell clones that responded to the vaccine, and did so with precision.

The V and J segments used are TRBV7-9 and TRBJ2-5; the D region possibly corresponds to TRBD2 (7 bases align). The source is a woman aged 18-29 years in good health. Material: PBMCs. The bases are TGTGCCAGCAGCCAGGGGACTACGTACCAAGAGACCCAGTACTTC. It encodes CASSQGTTYQETQYF.